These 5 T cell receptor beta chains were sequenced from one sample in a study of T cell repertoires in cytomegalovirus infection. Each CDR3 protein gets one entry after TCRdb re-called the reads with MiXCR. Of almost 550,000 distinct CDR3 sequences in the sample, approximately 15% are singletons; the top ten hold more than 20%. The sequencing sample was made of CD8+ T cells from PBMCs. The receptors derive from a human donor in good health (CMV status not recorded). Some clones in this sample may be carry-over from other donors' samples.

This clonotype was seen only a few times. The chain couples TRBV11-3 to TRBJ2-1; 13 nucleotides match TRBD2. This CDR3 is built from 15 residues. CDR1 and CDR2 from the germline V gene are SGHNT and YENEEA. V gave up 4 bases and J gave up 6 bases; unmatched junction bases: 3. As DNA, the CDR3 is TGTGCCAGCAGCTCTGGACTAGCGGGAGCCAATGAGCAGTTCTTC. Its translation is CASSSGLAGANEQFF.

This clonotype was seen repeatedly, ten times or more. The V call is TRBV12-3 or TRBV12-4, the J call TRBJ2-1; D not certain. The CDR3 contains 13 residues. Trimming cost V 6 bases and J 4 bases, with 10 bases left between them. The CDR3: CASSFNTYNEQFF. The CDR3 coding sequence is TGTGCCAGCAGCTTCAACACATACAATGAGCAGTTCTTC.

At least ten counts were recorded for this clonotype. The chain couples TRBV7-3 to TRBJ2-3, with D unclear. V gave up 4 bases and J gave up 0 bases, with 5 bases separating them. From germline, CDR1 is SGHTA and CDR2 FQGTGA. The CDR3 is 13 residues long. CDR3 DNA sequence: TGTGCCAGCAGCTCCACTAGCACAGATACGCAGTATTTT. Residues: CASSSTSTDTQYF.

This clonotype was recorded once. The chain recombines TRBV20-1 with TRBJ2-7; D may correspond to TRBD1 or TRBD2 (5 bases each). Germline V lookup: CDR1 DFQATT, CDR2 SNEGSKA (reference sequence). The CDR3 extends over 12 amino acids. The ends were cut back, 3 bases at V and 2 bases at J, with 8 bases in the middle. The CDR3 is CSAREDTYEQYF. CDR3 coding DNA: TGCAGTGCTAGGGAGGACACCTACGAGCAGTACTTC.

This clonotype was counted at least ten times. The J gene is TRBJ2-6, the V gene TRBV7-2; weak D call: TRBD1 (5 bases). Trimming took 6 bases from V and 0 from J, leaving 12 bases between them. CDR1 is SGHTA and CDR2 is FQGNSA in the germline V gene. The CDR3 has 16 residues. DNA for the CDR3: TGTGCCAGCAGACGCAGGGAACTCTCTGGGGCCAACGTCCTGACTTTC. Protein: CASRRRELSGANVLTF.